The 27 T cell receptor beta chains below come from one sample, sequenced in a study of shared clonotypes between healthy human individuals. Only in-frame clones appear in the TCRdb table, and some are missing; sequencing was by immunoSEQ multiplex PCR. The data show 950,000 to 1,100,000 clones, 65% to 80% seen once. The specimen was memory CD4+ T cells sorted from blood. Subset reported: CD45RA-negative fraction. These receptors were obtained from a man younger than 35 in good health.

J is TRBJ2-7 and V is TRBV6-5, with D possibly being TRBD1 or TRBD2 (6 bases each). CDR1 is MNHEY and CDR2 is SVGAGI in the germline V gene. This CDR3 has 12 amino acids. V was cut by 6 bases and J by 6 bases, with 12 bases left in between. For the CDR3, the DNA is TGTGCCAGCAGACGAGGGGGGTTCGAGCAGTACTTC. It specifies CASRRGGFEQYF.

In its sample, this clone was seen a few times. The J gene is TRBJ1-2, the V gene TRBV27, with D possibly TRBD1 on 6 matching bases. The CDR3 is made up of 13 amino acids. Germline CDR1 is MNHEY and CDR2 is SMNVEV (reference sequence). The ends were cut back, 3 bases at V and 2 bases at J, with 7 bases in the middle. CDR3 residues: CASSFQGNYGYTF. CDR3 DNA: TGTGCCAGCAGTTTTCAGGGGAACTATGGCTACACCTTC.

This clone has only one observation. V gene TRBV7-9 combines with J gene TRBJ1-2; 10 bases agree with TRBD1. This CDR3 spans 19 amino acids. Looked up from germline, CDR1 is SEHNR and CDR2 is FQNEAQ (reference sequence). Trimming cost V 3 bases and J 4 bases; bases outside gene matches: 17. CDR3 protein: CASSLGLLGQGTVGYGYTF. In nucleotides, the CDR3 is TGTGCCAGCAGCTTGGGGCTGCTGGGACAGGGGACGGTAGGCTATGGCTACACCTTC.

CDR3 sequence reads: CASSWASGSTDTQYF. CDR3 bases: TGTGCCAGCAGTTGGGCTAGCGGGAGCACAGATACGCAGTATTTT. The rearrangement joins TRBV6-1 to TRBJ2-3, with 8 positions matching TRBD2. Germline loops: CDR1 MNHNS, CDR2 SASEGT. After removal of 5 bases from V and 0 bases from J, the junction contained 4 bases not matched to a gene. The CDR3 covers 15 residues.

This rearrangement joins TRBV5-1 to TRBJ1-2, with D possibly TRBD1 on 6 matching bases. This CDR3 is built from 14 residues. Germline V gene data show CDR1 as SGHRS and CDR2 as YFSETQ. V was clipped by 6 bases and J by 3 bases, with 15 bases between them. CDR3 in amino acids: CASTPREGDYGYTF. In DNA, the CDR3 is TGCGCCAGCACCCCCCGGGAGGGGGACTATGGCTACACCTTC.

This chain links TRBV28 with TRBJ1-4; maybe TRBD1 (6 bases). The V and J ends lost 4 bases and 8 bases respectively, with 17 bases between them. CDR1 MDHEN and CDR2 SYDVKM come from the germline V gene. The CDR3 covers 15 residues. The CDR3 loop is CASSSRKGTSEKLFF. For the CDR3, the DNA is TGTGCCAGCAGTTCCCGCAAGGGGACATCGGAAAAACTGTTTTTT. Supplemented by reference TRBV28 and TRBJ1-4, the full variable domain reads DVKVTQSSRYLVKRTGEKVFLECVQDMDHENMFWYRQDPGLGLRLIYFSYDVKMKEKGDIPEGYSVSREKKERFSLILESASTNQTSMYLCASSSRKGTSEKLFFGSGTQLSVL.

J is TRBJ1-4 and V is TRBV5-5, with TRBD1 as a possible D gene (5 bases). Germline CDR1 SGHKS, CDR2 YYEKEE (reference sequence). This CDR3 has 15 residues. Between the trimmed V and J ends, which lost 0 bases and 1 base, there was a span of 7 bases. CDR3 nucleotides: TGTGCCAGCAGCTTGGATGGGGGAACTAATGAAAAACTGTTTTTT. It specifies CASSLDGGTNEKLFF.

The rearrangement links TRBV11-2 to TRBJ2-1, with D perhaps given as TRBD1 or TRBD2 (6 bases each). The CDR3 runs 16 residues. Germline assignment: CDR1 SGHAT and CDR2 FQNNGV. Trimming took off 5 bases at V and 6 bases at J, with 20 bases between the two ends. The CDR3 nucleotides are TGTGCCAGCAGCCGTTTGGGGGCTAGCGCAGGCAATGAGCAGTTCTTC. This encodes CASSRLGASAGNEQFF.

The CDR3 loop is CASSQAGHLAYEQYF. The CDR3, as DNA: TGCGCCAGCAGCCAAGCGGGACACCTAGCCTACGAGCAGTACTTC. The J gene is TRBJ2-7, the V gene TRBV4-1; D might be TRBD1 (6 bases). This CDR3 is built from 15 residues. The germline V gene has CDR1 MGHRA and CDR2 YSYEKL. V lost 1 base and J lost 2, with 12 bases in between.

This clone has more than one count but fewer than ten. The same CDR3 arises from other DNA sequences in this sample as well. The chain is built from TRBV10-3 and TRBJ1-5, with D hard to call. This CDR3 is 13 amino acids long. V lost 0 bases and J 6 bases, leaving 6 bases between the germline ends. Germline CDR1 is ENHRY and CDR2 is SYGVKD. Here the CDR3 reads CAISESPAQPQHF. The DNA of the CDR3 is TGTGCCATCAGTGAGTCGCCGGCTCAGCCCCAGCATTTT.

The J gene is TRBJ1-2, the V gene TRBV18; tentatively, D is TRBD1 (5 bases). V was clipped by 6 bases and J by 1 base, with 15 bases between them. Germline CDR1 is KGHSH and CDR2 is LQKENI. CDR3 length: 15 residues. CDR3 sequence (DNA): TGTGCCAGCTCCCCGGACTCGCAGGGTAACTATGGCTACACCTTC. It translates to CASSPDSQGNYGYTF.

This clone was detected once. This chain connects TRBV2 to TRBJ2-7, with TRBD2 matching 10 bases. The CDR3 is 15 amino acids. Per the germline V gene, CDR1 is SNHLY and CDR2 is FYNNEI. The J segment lost 0 bases and the V segment lost 7 bases, leaving 6 bases of the junction unmatched. This CDR3 reads CASTTLAGASYEQYF. The CDR3 region has the DNA TGTGCCAGCACTACGCTAGCGGGGGCCTCCTACGAGCAGTACTTC.

This sequence joins TRBV30 and TRBJ1-3; D gene ambiguous. Germline CDR1 and CDR2: GTSNPN and SVGIG (reference sequence). The V end was cut by 3 bases, the J end by 0 bases, with 15 bases between. CDR3 size: 16 residues. The CDR3 loop reads CAWSRLLEVSGNTIYF. The CDR3 nucleotides are TGTGCCTGGAGCCGCCTCCTAGAGGTCTCTGGAAACACCATATATTTT.

The sample holds one count of this clone. The V gene is TRBV6-1, the J gene TRBJ2-7; 8 positions match TRBD1. This CDR3 spans 13 amino acids. V dropped 4 bases and J dropped 5; count of bases not matched to a gene: 4. Germline V gene data show CDR1 as MNHNS and CDR2 as SASEGT. The CDR3 DNA reads as TGTGCCAGCAGTGGCAGGGGGCCGGACGAGCAGTACTTC. It codes for CASSGRGPDEQYF.

In this sample, this clone turned up a few times. The chain is built from TRBV5-1 and TRBJ2-5; D is perhaps TRBD2 (5 bases). The CDR3 totals 13 residues. Germline V gene sequence: CDR1 SGHRS, CDR2 YFSETQ. V was trimmed by 7 bases and J by 5 bases, leaving 15 bases between them. The CDR3 region is CASSGEGGETQYF. The CDR3 DNA reads as TGCGCCAGCTCCGGAGAGGGTGGGGAGACCCAGTACTTC.

This clone was counted a few times. This chain uses TRBV2 with TRBJ1-1; D is ambiguous. The CDR3 contains 12 residues. Trimming pared 1 base from V and 8 bases from J, leaving 8 bases between. Looked up from germline, CDR1 is SNHLY and CDR2 is FYNNEI. CDR3 sequence reads: CASSEGGREAFF. CDR3 DNA: TGTGCCAGCAGTGAAGGTGGACGGGAAGCTTTCTTT.

The chain couples TRBV6-6 to TRBJ2-5; either TRBD1 or TRBD2 may supply D (6 bases each). The CDR3 covers 14 residues. Germline lookup yields CDR1 MNHNY and CDR2 SVGAGI (reference sequence). V gave up 10 bases and J gave up 4 bases, with 19 bases separating them. The DNA of the CDR3 is TGTGCCAACGGGGGCAGGGGAAAAGGAGAGACCCAGTACTTC. Its protein is CANGGRGKGETQYF.

This clone was detected only once. With a much larger clone just one base away, this may be a read error. The rearrangement links TRBV5-1 to TRBJ2-6; TRBD1 is a possible D gene (6 bases). Deletions cut 2 bases from V and 0 bases from J, with 9 bases between. Germline CDR1 and CDR2: SGHRS and YFSETQ. The CDR3 has 16 amino acids. CDR3 residues: CASSFTGTSGANVLTF. The DNA for the CDR3 is TGCGCCAGCAGCTTTACAGGGACCTCTGGGGCCAACGTCCTGACTTTC.

The genes are TRBV28 and TRBJ2-4; D remains unclear. V shed 3 bases and J shed 0 bases, with 18 bases lying between them. Germline V CDR1 and CDR2: MDHEN, SYDVKM. The CDR3 is 18 residues long. In DNA form, the CDR3 reads TGTGCCAGCAGTTTGTCAATCAGGCGTCGCGTAGCCAAAAACATTCAGTACTTC. It yields the protein CASSLSIRRRVAKNIQYF.

Points on this clone: Other DNA sequences within the sample encode an identical CDR3. The V gene is TRBV27, the J gene TRBJ1-1; D remains unclear. V was cut by 2 bases and J by 5 bases, with 15 bases left in between. The CDR3 runs to 15 residues. The germline CDR1 and CDR2 sequences are MNHEY and SMNVEV (reference sequence). This chain's CDR3 is CASSLKGGSGTEAFF. DNA for the CDR3: TGTGCCAGCAGTTTAAAGGGCGGGTCTGGAACTGAAGCTTTCTTT.

This clone was counted once. The DNA of the CDR3 is TGTGCCAGCAGTGGCGGGAGTAACTATGGCTACACCTTC. This sequence encodes CASSGGSNYGYTF. This chain uses TRBV16 with TRBJ1-2; no clear D gene. In germline, CDR1 is KGHSY, CDR2 FQNENV. This CDR3 is 13 amino acids long. Trimming pared 6 bases from V and 1 base from J, leaving 9 bases between.

This chain joins TRBV27 and TRBJ2-5; D gene ambiguous. The CDR3 spans 15 residues. Germline lookup yields CDR1 MNHEY and CDR2 SMNVEV (reference sequence). The V gene lost 5 bases and the J gene lost 5 bases, with 18 bases spanning the gap. CDR3 coding DNA: TGTGCCAGCAGTCTCTGGTATAGAGCCTCGGAGACCCAGTACTTC. Translating gives CASSLWYRASETQYF.

This chain connects TRBV18 to TRBJ1-1; D gene uncertain. Germline-derived CDR1 and CDR2 are KGHSH and LQKENI. V was trimmed by 4 bases and J by 1 base, leaving 10 bases between them. This CDR3 comprises 14 residues. CDR3: CASSRFTENTEAFF. The CDR3 region has the DNA TGTGCCAGCTCACGTTTTACAGAGAACACTGAAGCTTTCTTT.

The rearrangement links TRBV6-1 to TRBJ1-5; D not certain. CDR3 length equals 14 residues. V was pared by 6 bases and J by 7 bases, with 16 bases between. Germline CDR1 reads MNHNS; CDR2 reads SASEGT. CDR3 DNA: TGTGCCAGCAGGGAGGGTATCGGGTTCCAGCCCCAGCATTTT. Residues: CASREGIGFQPQHF.

CDR3 in DNA: TGTGCCAGCAGCCCTCAAAAGCGGGGGGGCCAAGAGACCCAGTACTTC. Encoded protein: CASSPQKRGGQETQYF. This rearrangement joins TRBV9 to TRBJ2-5; TRBD2 matches 10 bases. Losses at the gene ends were 4 bases for V and 1 base for J; bases not matched to a gene: 7. This CDR3 comprises 16 residues. Germline V lookup: CDR1 SGDLS, CDR2 YYNGEE. Supplemented by reference TRBV9 and TRBJ2-5, the full variable domain reads DSGVTQTPKHLITATGQRVTLRCSPRSGDLSVYWYQQSLDQGLQFLIQYYNGEERAKGNILERFSAQQFPDLHSELNLSSLELGDSALYFCASSPQKRGGQETQYFGPGTRLLVL.

The chain is built from TRBV18 and TRBJ1-5; tentative D call: TRBD1 (5 bases). CDR1 is KGHSH, CDR2 LQKENI, per germline. The CDR3 loop spans 14 amino acids. Between the trimmed V and J ends, which lost 3 bases and 3 bases, there was a span of 9 bases. The CDR3: CASSPGAYNQPQHF. The CDR3, as DNA: TGTGCCAGCTCACCCGGGGCCTACAATCAGCCCCAGCATTTT.

The chain carries TRBV4-3 and TRBJ2-7; D is possibly TRBD1 (6 bases). Germline V gene lookup returns CDR1 LGHNA and CDR2 YSLEER. V was trimmed by 4 bases and J by 6 bases, leaving 22 bases between them. There are 16 residues in the CDR3. CDR3 sequence (DNA): TGCGCCAGCAGCCGGGACATAGGACTCCCCGTTGGCGAGCAGTACTTC. This encodes CASSRDIGLPVGEQYF.